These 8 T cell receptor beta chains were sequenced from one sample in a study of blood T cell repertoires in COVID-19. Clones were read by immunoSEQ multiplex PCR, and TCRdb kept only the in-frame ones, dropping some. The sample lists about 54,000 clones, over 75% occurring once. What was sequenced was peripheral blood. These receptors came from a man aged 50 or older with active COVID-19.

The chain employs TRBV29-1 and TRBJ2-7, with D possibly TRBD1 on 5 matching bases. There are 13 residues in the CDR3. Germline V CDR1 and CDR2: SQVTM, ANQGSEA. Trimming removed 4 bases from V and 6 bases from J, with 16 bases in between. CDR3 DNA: TGCAGCGTTGGTCCTCAGGGATCCCGCGAGCAGTACTTC. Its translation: CSVGPQGSREQYF.

CDR3 bases: TGTGCCAGCAGCGGGGGACAGGGGGCTGCTTATAACTATGGCTACACCTTC. It translates to CASSGGQGAAYNYGYTF. V is TRBV21-1 and J is TRBJ1-2; the table's D call TRBD1 went unverified against the DNA. TRBV21-1 represents a pseudogene. This CDR3 has 17 residues.

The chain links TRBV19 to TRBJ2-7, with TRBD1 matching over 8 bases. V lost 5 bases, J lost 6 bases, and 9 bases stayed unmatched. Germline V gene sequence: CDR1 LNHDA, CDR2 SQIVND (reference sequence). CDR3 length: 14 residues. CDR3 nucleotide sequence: TGTGCCAGTAGTTCTCCGGACAGGGAGACCGAGCAGTACTTC. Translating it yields CASSSPDRETEQYF. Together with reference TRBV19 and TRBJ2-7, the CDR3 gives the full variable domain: DGGITQSPKYLFRKEGQNVTLSCEQNLNHDAMYWYRQDPGQGLRLIYYSQIVNDFQKGDIAEGYSVSREKKESFPLTVTSAQKNPTAFYLCASSSPDRETEQYFGPGTRLTVT.

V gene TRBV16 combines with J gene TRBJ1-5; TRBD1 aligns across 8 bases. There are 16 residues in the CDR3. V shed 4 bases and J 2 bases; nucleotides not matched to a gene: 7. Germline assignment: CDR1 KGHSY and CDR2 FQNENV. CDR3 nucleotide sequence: TGTGCCAGCAGCCCTTGGACAGGGAACGGCAATCAGCCCCAGCATTTT. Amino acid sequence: CASSPWTGNGNQPQHF.

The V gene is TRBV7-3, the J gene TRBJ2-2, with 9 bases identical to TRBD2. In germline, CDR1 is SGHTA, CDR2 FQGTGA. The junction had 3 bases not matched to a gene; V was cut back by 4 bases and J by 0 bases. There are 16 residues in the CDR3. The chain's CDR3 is CASSSRLAANTGELFF. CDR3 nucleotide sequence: TGTGCCAGCAGCTCGCGACTAGCGGCGAACACCGGGGAGCTGTTTTTT.

The CDR3 DNA sequence: TGTGCCAGCAGACCTTGGGGCGGGGGAACTAGGAACACAGATACGCAGTATTTT. This encodes CASRPWGGGTRNTDTQYF. V gene TRBV28 combines with J gene TRBJ2-3; TRBD2 matches at 7 bases. The CDR3 consists of 18 residues. Losses at the gene ends were 6 bases for V and 2 bases for J; bases not matched to a gene: 17. In germline, CDR1 is MDHEN, CDR2 SYDVKM.

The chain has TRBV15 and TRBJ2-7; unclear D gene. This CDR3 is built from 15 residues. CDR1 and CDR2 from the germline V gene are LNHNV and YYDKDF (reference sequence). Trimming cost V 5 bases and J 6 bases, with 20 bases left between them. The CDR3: CATSRHRTAVPEQYF. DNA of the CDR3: TGTGCCACCAGCCGACACAGAACTGCCGTTCCCGAGCAGTACTTC.

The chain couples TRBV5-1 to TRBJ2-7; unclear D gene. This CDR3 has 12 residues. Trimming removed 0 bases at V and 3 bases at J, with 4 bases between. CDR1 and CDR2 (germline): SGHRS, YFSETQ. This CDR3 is CASSLDGYEQYF. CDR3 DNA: TGCGCCAGCAGCTTGGACGGCTACGAGCAGTACTTC. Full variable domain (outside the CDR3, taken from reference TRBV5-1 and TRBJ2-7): KAGVTQTPRYLIKTRGQQVTLSCSPISGHRSVSWYQQTPGQGLQFLFEYFSETQRNKGNFPGRFSGRQFSNSRSEMNVSTLELGDSALYLCASSLDGYEQYFGPGTRLTVT.